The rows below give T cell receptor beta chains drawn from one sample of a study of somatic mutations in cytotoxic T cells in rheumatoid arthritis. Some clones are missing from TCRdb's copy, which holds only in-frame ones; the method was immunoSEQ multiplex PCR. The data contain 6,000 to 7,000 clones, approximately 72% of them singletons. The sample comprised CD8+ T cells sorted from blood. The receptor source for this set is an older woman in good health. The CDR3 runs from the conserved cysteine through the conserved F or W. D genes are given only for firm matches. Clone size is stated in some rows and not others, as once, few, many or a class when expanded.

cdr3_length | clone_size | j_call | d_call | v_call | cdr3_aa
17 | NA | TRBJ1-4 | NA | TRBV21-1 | CASRGQGGVPTNEKLFF
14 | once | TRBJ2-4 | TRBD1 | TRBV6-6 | CASTPGQGTNIQYF
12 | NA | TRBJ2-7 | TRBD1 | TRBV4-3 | CASSLQGYEQYF
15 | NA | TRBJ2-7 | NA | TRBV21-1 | CASSKAGREDHEQYF
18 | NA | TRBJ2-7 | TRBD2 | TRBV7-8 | CASSLSLAGGLVVYEQYF
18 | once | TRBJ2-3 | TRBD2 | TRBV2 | CASQPGLAGGPMGDTQYF
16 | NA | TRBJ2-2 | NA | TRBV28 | CASSLLDRQNTGELFF
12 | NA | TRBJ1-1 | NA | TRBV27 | CASSSGNTEAFF
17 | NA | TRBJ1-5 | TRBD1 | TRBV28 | CASSLRTGGFSNQPQHF
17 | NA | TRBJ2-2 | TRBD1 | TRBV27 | CASSLIVGDRGHGELFF
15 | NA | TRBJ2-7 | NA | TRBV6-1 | CASSDIADTFYEQYF
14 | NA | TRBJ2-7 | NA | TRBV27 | CASSLSLLGGEQYF
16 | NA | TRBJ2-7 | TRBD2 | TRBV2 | CASSVSSSGRSDEQYF
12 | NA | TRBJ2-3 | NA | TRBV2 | CASSERIDTQYF
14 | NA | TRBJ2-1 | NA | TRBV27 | CASSLASVYNEQFF
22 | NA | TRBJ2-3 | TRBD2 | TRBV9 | CASSAPHPGLAGGEGSTDTQYF
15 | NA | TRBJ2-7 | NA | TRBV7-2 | CASSLGPGPSYEQYF
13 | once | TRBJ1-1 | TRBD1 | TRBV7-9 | CASSAGTGSEAFF
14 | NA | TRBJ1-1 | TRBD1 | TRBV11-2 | CASKPGQQNTEAFF
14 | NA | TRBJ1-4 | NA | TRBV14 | CASSIQSTNEKLFF
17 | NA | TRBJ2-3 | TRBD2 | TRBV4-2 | CASSQDRSGGVSDTQYF
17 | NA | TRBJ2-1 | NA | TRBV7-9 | CASSPLGTLSSYNEQFF